This T cell receptor (beta chain) was identified during a study of T cell responses to AZD1222 COVID-19 vaccine. This table comes from immunoSEQ multiplex PCR, and its TCRdb copy is limited to in-frame clones, with some not included. The table lists around 100,000 clones, nearly 95% of them singletons. The starting material was peripheral blood, obtained on day 0 of AZD1222 vaccination. The sequence came from an adult in good health.

The CDR3 coding sequence is TGTGCCAGCAGTGACTCGGGCGCGGCAGATACGCAGTATTTT. Its translation: CASSDSGAADTQYF. The rearrangement links TRBV6-4 to TRBJ2-3; D unresolved. Germline-derived CDR1 and CDR2 are MRHNA and SNTAGT. This CDR3 is built from 14 residues. V was cut by 0 bases and J by 4 bases, with 8 bases left in between.